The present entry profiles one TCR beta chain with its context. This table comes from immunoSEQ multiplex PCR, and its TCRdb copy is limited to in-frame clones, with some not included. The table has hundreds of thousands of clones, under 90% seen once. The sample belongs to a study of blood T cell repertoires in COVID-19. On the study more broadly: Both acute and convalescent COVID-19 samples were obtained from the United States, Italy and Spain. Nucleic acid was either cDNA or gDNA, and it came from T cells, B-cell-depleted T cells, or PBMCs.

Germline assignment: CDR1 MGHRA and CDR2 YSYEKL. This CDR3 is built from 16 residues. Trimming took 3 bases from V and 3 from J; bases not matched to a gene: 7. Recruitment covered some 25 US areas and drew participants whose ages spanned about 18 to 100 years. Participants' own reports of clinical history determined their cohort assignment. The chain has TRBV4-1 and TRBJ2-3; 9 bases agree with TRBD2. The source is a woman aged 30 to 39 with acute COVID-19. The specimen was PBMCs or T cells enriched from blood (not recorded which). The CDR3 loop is CASSQVSGGGTDTQYF. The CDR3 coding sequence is TGCGCCAGCAGCCAGGTTAGCGGGGGTGGAACAGATACGCAGTATTTT.